These 23 T cell receptor beta chains share one sample of origin, sequenced in a study of prognosis after radiotherapy for stage I lung cancer. Two-round multiplex PCR, the amplification method, yielded TCR beta CDR3 from genomic DNA. Gene-specific primers for each TRBV and TRBJ gene drove first-round PCR. TCRdb called the multiplex PCR reads again in MiXCR, with one record for every CDR3 protein. The data hold fewer than 65,000 distinct CDR3 sequences, with 30% to 35% observed a single time. Here the sequenced sample was PBMCs, taken before or after stereotactic body radiation therapy (not recorded which). The source of these receptors is a donor aged 50 or older with non-small cell lung cancer.

This clonotype was seen ten or more times. The chain uses TRBV7-3 and TRBJ2-7; TRBD2 aligns across 13 bases. From germline, CDR1 is SGHTA and CDR2 FQGTGA. The CDR3 length is 15 residues. Trimming removed 4 bases from V and 6 bases from J; junction bases left unmatched: 6. The CDR3 bases are TGTGCCAGCAGCTCCGGACTAGCGGGAGCAAGCGAGCAGTACTTC. This translates into CASSSGLAGASEQYF.

The table lists this clonotype with many counts. The CDR3 loop is CASSLAGALNYGYTF. For the CDR3, the DNA is TGCGCCAGCAGCTTGGCAGGGGCCTTAAACTATGGCTACACCTTC. The V and J genes are TRBV5-1 and TRBJ1-2, with D tentatively TRBD1 (6 bases). V was cut by 0 bases and J by 2 bases, with 11 bases left in between. This CDR3 has 15 amino acids. Per the germline V gene, CDR1 is SGHRS and CDR2 is YFSETQ.

This clonotype was recorded at least ten times. This chain joins TRBV19 and TRBJ2-7; D unresolved. The V and J ends lost 6 bases and 7 bases respectively, with 10 bases between them. CDR1 is LNHDA, CDR2 SQIVND, per germline (reference sequence). This CDR3 has 11 residues. CDR3 sequence: CASSLLDEQYF. CDR3 bases: TGTGCCAGTAGCCTGCTGGATGAGCAGTACTTC.

Points on this clonotype: At one boundary the junction diverges from the germline segment, which might be a read error. The CDR3 reads CAWSGNSWRALYDQYF. Written as DNA, the CDR3 is TGTGCCTGGAGTGGGAACAGCTGGAGGGCCTTATACGATCAGTACTTC. V usage is TRBV30 and J usage is TRBJ2-7; D perhaps matches TRBD2 (6 bases). This CDR3 is 16 amino acids long. CDR1 and CDR2 from the germline V gene are GTSNPN and SVGIG (reference sequence).

This clonotype has at least ten counts. The rearrangement uses TRBV27 and TRBJ2-5, with D possibly matching TRBD1 (6 bases). The V gene lost 4 bases and the J gene lost 5 bases, with 11 bases spanning the gap. Looked up from germline, CDR1 is MNHEY and CDR2 is SMNVEV (reference sequence). The CDR3 totals 13 residues. CDR3 amino acids: CASSSQGWETQYF. The CDR3 DNA is TGTGCCAGCAGTTCACAGGGTTGGGAGACCCAGTACTTC.

This clonotype was observed many times. The chain couples TRBV2 to TRBJ1-1, with D possibly being TRBD1 (5 bases). The CDR3 has 14 residues. Germline CDR1 SNHLY, CDR2 FYNNEI. With 3 bases removed from V and 5 bases from J, the gap between germline ends came to 13 bases. The CDR3 here is CASSERQLPTEAFF. In DNA form, the CDR3 reads TGTGCCAGCAGTGAGCGACAGCTACCGACTGAAGCTTTCTTT.

The sample holds a few counts of this clonotype. A much larger clone sits a single nucleotide away, making a read error possible. The chain has TRBV9 and TRBJ2-1; tentative D call: TRBD1 (5 bases). Trimming cost V 6 bases and J 2 bases, with 12 bases left between them. The CDR3 is made up of 14 amino acids. Germline V gene lookup returns CDR1 SGDLS and CDR2 YYNGEE. Here the CDR3 DNA reads TGTGCCAGCAACACACAGGTGGCCTACAATGAGCAGTTCTTC. This encodes CASNTQVAYNEQFF. The full variable domain, rest sourced from reference TRBV9 and TRBJ2-1, is DSGVTQTPKHLITATGQRVTLRCSPRSGDLSVYWYQQSLDQGLQFLIQYYNGEERAKGNILERFSAQQFPDLHSELNLSSLELGDSALYFCASNTQVAYNEQFFGPGTRLTVL.

This clonotype occurred many times. The chain employs TRBV5-6 and TRBJ1-1; TRBD1 matches at 9 bases. Germline CDR1 is SGHDT and CDR2 is YYEEEE. V was pared by 0 bases and J by 0 bases, with 0 bases of the junction left unmatched. The CDR3 has 15 amino acids. Here the CDR3 DNA reads TGTGCCAGCAGCTTGGGGACAGGGGTGAACACTGAAGCTTTCTTT. This codes for CASSLGTGVNTEAFF.

Remarks on this clonotype: A read error likely explains this, since a far larger clone differs by one base. The rearrangement uses TRBV6-4 and TRBJ2-7; D may be TRBD1 (6 bases). Germline lookup yields CDR1 MRHNA and CDR2 SNTAGT. The CDR3 sequence is 14 residues long. The CDR3 DNA reads TGTGCCAGCAGTTATGACAGGATGAGGTACGAGCATTACTTC. Amino acid sequence: CASSYDRMRYEHYF.

Ten or more counts support this clonotype. The genes are TRBV7-2 and TRBJ2-7, with D unclear. Trimming pared 0 bases from V and 2 bases from J, leaving 11 bases between. CDR1 and CDR2 from the germline V gene are SGHTA and FQGNSA. The CDR3 extends over 15 amino acids. The CDR3 nucleotides read TGTGCCAGCAGCTTAGCGCGCGATCCGGCCTACGAGCAGTACTTC. This sequence encodes CASSLARDPAYEQYF.

This clonotype was recorded many times. The chain employs TRBV5-6 and TRBJ2-3; 15 nucleotides agree with TRBD2. Germline CDR1 is SGHDT and CDR2 is YYEEEE. The CDR3 covers 16 residues. V trimming: 4 bases; J trimming: 3 bases; junction bases outside the gene matches: 3. CDR3 nucleotides: TGTGCCAGCAGCGGGACTAGCGGGAGGTCAACAGATACGCAGTATTTT. Translation gives CASSGTSGRSTDTQYF.

This clonotype has a count of ten or more. The chain uses TRBV6-1 and TRBJ1-2, with D perhaps matching TRBD1 (5 bases). Trimming pared 8 bases from V and 4 bases from J, leaving 17 bases between. The CDR3 has 14 residues. CDR1 and CDR2 from the germline V gene are MNHNS and SASEGT. The CDR3 DNA reads TGTGCCAGCGGGAAGGAGGGGCCGATCTATGGCTACACCTTC. Its translation is CASGKEGPIYGYTF.

This clonotype was seen many times. The genes are TRBV30 and TRBJ2-3; D is possibly TRBD1 or TRBD2 (6 bases each). In germline, CDR1 is GTSNPN, CDR2 SVGIG (reference sequence). The CDR3 contains 14 residues. V shed 3 bases and J shed 4 bases, with 14 bases lying between them. DNA for the CDR3: TGTGCCTGGAGCCGGACCGGGGGCGCAGATACGCAGTATTTT. Amino acids: CAWSRTGGADTQYF.

This rearrangement joins TRBV2 to TRBJ1-5; possible D gene TRBD1, 6 bases. The V gene's germline CDR1 is SNHLY and CDR2 FYNNEI. The CDR3 consists of 15 residues. V was shortened by 4 bases and J by 3 bases, with 13 bases between the two germline ends. The CDR3 nucleotides are TGTGCCAGCAGTGGGGACAACCAGACCAATCAGCCCCAGCATTTT. Protein sequence: CASSGDNQTNQPQHF.

The V call is TRBV7-2, the J call TRBJ2-7; TRBD2 might be the D (6 bases). CDR3 length equals 14 residues. The germline V gene encodes CDR1 SGHTA and CDR2 FQGNSA. The germline V and J ends were trimmed by 4 bases and 2 bases, with 12 bases remaining between them. This CDR3 reads CASSSQPGAYEQYF. The DNA of the CDR3 is TGTGCCAGCAGCTCCCAGCCGGGGGCCTACGAGCAGTACTTC.

This chain uses TRBV6-1 with TRBJ2-5; 7 nucleotides match TRBD2. The CDR3 runs 15 residues. The junction had 12 bases not matched to a gene; V was cut back by 6 bases and J by 5 bases. Germline CDR1 reads MNHNS; CDR2 reads SASEGT. CDR3 in DNA: TGTGCCAGCAGCCGGGGAGGGAACACGGGTGAGACCCAGTACTTC. It is translated as CASSRGGNTGETQYF.

This clonotype was observed many times. V is TRBV3-1 and J is TRBJ2-3; D might be TRBD1 or TRBD2, each matching 5 bases. Trimming pared 8 bases from V and 4 bases from J, leaving 37 bases between. Germline V gives CDR1 LGHDT, CDR2 YNNKEL (reference sequence). The CDR3 totals 21 residues. The CDR3 loop reads CASGLSRIHGGLWGIADTQYF. CDR3 bases: TGTGCCAGCGGCTTATCGAGGATACATGGCGGTCTCTGGGGGATAGCAGATACGCAGTATTTT.

This clonotype was seen many times. The rearrangement joins TRBV11-2 to TRBJ1-5; no reliable D call. This CDR3 contains 15 residues. The V gene's germline CDR1 is SGHAT and CDR2 FQNNGV. V was pared by 1 base and J by 0 bases, with 7 bases between. CDR3 DNA sequence: TGTGCCAGCAGCTTAGGTGGGTTTAGCAATCAGCCCCAGCATTTT. Its protein product is CASSLGGFSNQPQHF.

This clonotype was picked up a small number of times. A much more abundant neighbour one base away suggests this may be a read error. This chain links TRBV20-1 with TRBJ2-7, with TRBD2 matching over 7 bases. CDR3 length: 15 residues. The germline CDR1 and CDR2 sequences are DFQATT and SNEGSKA (reference sequence). CDR3 loop: CSARFVAGISCEQYF. The DNA for the CDR3 is TGCAGTGCTAGATTCGTAGCGGGCATCTCCTGCGAGCAGTACTTC.

This clonotype was recorded at least ten times. The rearrangement uses TRBV4-2 and TRBJ1-2; D uncertain. The CDR3 runs to 12 residues. Trimming took 1 base from V and 4 from J, leaving 4 bases between them. Per germline, CDR1 LGHNA and CDR2 YNFKEQ. The CDR3 reads CASSQGPYGYTF. The CDR3, as DNA: TGTGCCAGCAGCCAAGGACCCTATGGCTACACCTTC.

This clonotype was seen repeatedly, ten times or more. J is TRBJ1-3 and V is TRBV12-3 or TRBV12-4; the D is unclear. V lost 5 bases, J lost 1 base, and 3 bases lay in between. CDR3 length: 12 residues. The CDR3 is CASSESGNTIYF. CDR3 nucleotide sequence: TGTGCCAGCAGTGAGTCTGGAAACACCATATATTTT.

About this clonotype itself: The junction differs from germline at one of its ends, possibly a read error. The chain recombines TRBV19 with TRBJ1-5, with D unresolved. CDR3 size: 16 residues. CDR1 LNHDA and CDR2 SQIVND come from the germline V gene (reference sequence). The CDR3 here is CASSKAGQELNKPQHF. In nucleotides, the CDR3 is TGTGCCAGTAGTAAGGCGGGTCAGGAACTCAATAAGCCCCAGCATTTT. Complete variable domain (other parts from reference TRBV19 and TRBJ1-5): DGGITQSPKYLFRKEGQNVTLSCEQNLNHDAMYWYRQDPGQGLRLIYYSQIVNDFQKGDIAEGYSVSREKKESFPLTVTSAQKNPTAFYLCASSKAGQELNKPQHFGDGTRLSIL.

This clonotype was picked up many times. The chain recombines TRBV6-1 with TRBJ2-7; D perhaps matches TRBD1 (6 bases). The germline V gene encodes CDR1 MNHNS and CDR2 SASEGT. The V gene lost 1 base and the J gene lost 6 bases, with 13 bases spanning the gap. The CDR3 runs 14 residues. CDR3 in amino acids: CASSEGQEILEQYF. CDR3 in DNA: TGTGCCAGCAGTGAAGGACAGGAGATTCTCGAGCAGTACTTC.